This T cell receptor (beta chain) was observed in a study of T-cell reconstitution after alpha-beta-depleted transplantation in children. V dropped 6 bases and J dropped 6 bases, with 17 bases sitting between them. CDR3 size: 14 residues. Germline lookup yields CDR1 MNHNS and CDR2 SASEGT. Unique molecular identifiers were built into the TCRbeta library. TCRdb ran MiXCR on the PCR reads and lists one entry per CDR3 protein. The table lists hundreds of thousands of distinct CDR3 sequences, 8.5% to 10% of them singletons, with roughly 6.2% in the top ten. The receptor comes from a human donor who donated a stem cell graft to a child with acute lymphoblastic leukemia. The chain couples TRBV6-1 to TRBJ1-2, with no clear D. This material consisted of PBMCs from the stem cell graft donor, taken from the stem cell graft. The CDR3 DNA reads TGTGCCAGCAGCTCCAGGACTGCTTTAAATGGCTACACCTTC. Translated: CASSSRTALNGYTF.